This T cell receptor beta chain is drawn from a study of blood T cells in healthy people across ages. This clonotype appeared many times. A J-beta primer mix and a sample-barcoded 5' primer were used in a second PCR of roughly 6 to 11 cycles. TCRdb used MiXCR to reprocess the 5' RACE reads, holding one entry per CDR3 protein. The sample carries 790,000 or so distinct CDR3 sequences, less than 60% recorded once. Researchers collected about 9.1 milliliters of peripheral blood from every single donor. Isolation per sample recovered at least 7 million PBMCs. CDR1 is DFQATT and CDR2 is SNEGSKA in the germline V gene (reference sequence). The CDR3 runs to 17 residues. V lost 1 base, J lost 2 bases, and 19 bases lay in between.

The clonotype was recovered from a man at least 80 years old in good health. V is TRBV20-1 and J is TRBJ2-3; possibly TRBD2 for D (5 bases). Sample: blood. CDR3 sequence: CSARATRLGGNTDTQYF. The CDR3 DNA follows: TGCAGTGCTAGAGCTACCCGGCTAGGAGGAAACACAGATACGCAGTATTTT.